A single sample gave rise to the 20 T cell receptor beta chains below, sequenced in a study of shared clonotypes between healthy human individuals. Generated by immunoSEQ multiplex PCR, the TCRdb table keeps only in-frame clones and is missing some. The top ten hold over 10% of the sample, which has around 500,000 clones, 60% to 85% seen once. Specimen: PBMCs. These receptors were taken from a middle-aged woman in good health. Some clones in this sample may be carry-over from other donors' samples.

This clone was counted between two and nine times. The chain carries TRBV6-5 and TRBJ2-7; the D gene could be TRBD1 or TRBD2 (5 bases each). Trimming took off 6 bases at V and 2 bases at J, with 14 bases between the two ends. The CDR3 extends over 14 amino acids. The germline V gene has CDR1 MNHEY and CDR2 SVGAGI. CDR3 amino acids: CASRGTSPAYEQYF. The DNA for the CDR3 is TGTGCCAGCAGGGGGACCTCCCCAGCCTACGAGCAGTACTTC.

The CDR3 reads CAIGRGGTEAFF. DNA for the CDR3: TGTGCCATTGGCCGTGGCGGGACTGAAGCTTTCTTT. This chain connects TRBV10-3 to TRBJ1-1; D is ambiguous. Trimming stripped 9 bases from V and 5 bases from J, with 13 bases between. Germline CDR1 and CDR2: ENHRY and SYGVKD. This CDR3 is 12 amino acids long.

V and J are TRBV2 and TRBJ2-5, with D perhaps being TRBD1 or TRBD2 (5 bases each). This CDR3 is 16 amino acids long. CDR1 SNHLY and CDR2 FYNNEI come from the germline V gene. Trimming cost V 0 bases and J 4 bases, with 15 bases left between them. CDR3 protein: CASSEALGGVAETQYF. CDR3 nucleotides: TGTGCCAGCAGTGAAGCGCTTGGGGGAGTGGCAGAGACCCAGTACTTC.

The chain combines TRBV9 with TRBJ2-3; 7 bases agree with TRBD2. Trimming at V came to 1 base and at J to 2 bases, leaving 4 bases not matched to a gene. Germline-derived CDR1 and CDR2 are SGDLS and YYNGEE. This CDR3 comprises 15 residues. CDR3 DNA sequence: TGTGCCAGCAGCGTAAGGGCGGGAGACACAGATACGCAGTATTTT. Its translation is CASSVRAGDTDTQYF. The full variable domain, rest sourced from reference TRBV9 and TRBJ2-3, is DSGVTQTPKHLITATGQRVTLRCSPRSGDLSVYWYQQSLDQGLQFLIQYYNGEERAKGNILERFSAQQFPDLHSELNLSSLELGDSALYFCASSVRAGDTDTQYFGPGTRLTVL.

The chain uses TRBV27 and TRBJ1-2; tentative D call: TRBD1 (6 bases). V lost 5 bases, J lost 5 bases, and 12 bases lay in between. This CDR3 region has 13 residues. Germline lookup yields CDR1 MNHEY and CDR2 SMNVEV (reference sequence). The CDR3, as DNA: TGTGCCAGCAGTGACAGGCGAATATATGGCTACACCTTC. Protein: CASSDRRIYGYTF.

The chain is built from TRBV11-2 and TRBJ2-5, with 8 bases identical to TRBD2. Per germline, CDR1 SGHAT and CDR2 FQNNGV. J was trimmed by 11 bases and V by 2 bases; bases with no gene match: 4. CDR3 length equals 12 residues. CDR3 residues: CASSLTGREQYF. CDR3 nucleotides: TGTGCCAGCAGCTTAACCGGGAGGGAGCAGTACTTC.

This chain connects TRBV15 to TRBJ2-5; D is unresolved. The J call may be mistaken, given a closer DNA end match to TRBJ2-7. The CDR3 consists of 13 residues. Germline V gene sequence: CDR1 LNHNV, CDR2 YYDKDF (reference sequence). CDR3 DNA: TGTGCCACCAGCAGAGACAACGCCGACGAGCAGTACTTC. It encodes CATSRDNADEQYF.

Details on this clone: A much larger clone sits a single nucleotide away, making a read error possible. The chain has TRBV4-2 and TRBJ2-7; D is perhaps TRBD1 or TRBD2 (5 bases each). V lost 4 bases and J 9 bases, leaving 10 bases between the germline ends. This CDR3 comprises 11 residues. The V gene's germline CDR1 is LGHNA and CDR2 YNFKEQ. CDR3 residues: CASSPGRGQYF. Written as DNA, the CDR3 is TGTGCCAGCAGCCCGGGGCGCGGGCAGTACTTC.

This clone was seen ten or more times. The same CDR3 arises from other DNA sequences in this sample as well. The chain has TRBV28 and TRBJ2-5; a weak D match, TRBD1 (6 bases). V was shortened by 4 bases and J by 2 bases, with 23 bases between the two germline ends. The CDR3 has 18 residues. CDR1 is MDHEN, CDR2 SYDVKM, per germline. This CDR3 is CASSSSLSGTFLQETQYF. The CDR3, as DNA: TGTGCCAGCAGTTCTTCCCTTTCCGGGACATTCTTACAAGAGACCCAGTACTTC.

This clone was picked up one time. This chain links TRBV6-1 with TRBJ2-2, with D perhaps TRBD1 (5 bases). The CDR3 extends over 15 amino acids. Germline V CDR1 and CDR2: MNHNS, SASEGT. Trimming removed 2 bases at V and 1 base at J, with 8 bases between. CDR3 region: CASSEWGRNTGELFF. The CDR3 nucleotides read TGTGCCAGCAGTGAATGGGGCAGGAACACCGGGGAGCTGTTTTTT.

The chain carries TRBV9 and TRBJ2-5; possible D gene TRBD1, 5 bases. There are 14 residues in the CDR3. CDR1 and CDR2 from the germline V gene are SGDLS and YYNGEE. Trimming removed 2 bases from V and 0 bases from J, with 8 bases in between. The CDR3, as DNA: TGTGCCAGCAGCGTGACAGCGTACCAAGAGACCCAGTACTTC. Translation gives CASSVTAYQETQYF.

V and J are TRBV27 and TRBJ2-5; possible D gene TRBD2, 5 bases. This CDR3 comprises 14 residues. The V gene lost 6 bases and the J gene lost 4 bases, with 15 bases spanning the gap. Germline values: CDR1 MNHEY, CDR2 SMNVEV (reference sequence). CDR3 loop: CASSQAVGPETQYF. Written as DNA, the CDR3 is TGTGCCAGCAGCCAAGCGGTGGGTCCAGAGACCCAGTACTTC.

The rearrangement links TRBV2 to TRBJ1-2, with unresolved D. V shed 6 bases and J shed 0 bases, with 11 bases lying between them. CDR1 SNHLY and CDR2 FYNNEI come from the germline V gene. This CDR3 has 14 amino acids. CDR3 region: CASRGDRANYGYTF. In DNA, the CDR3 is TGTGCCAGCAGAGGAGACCGAGCTAACTATGGCTACACCTTC.

This clone appeared a single time. This CDR3 is missing its conserved last phenylalanine or tryptophan, likely due to a read error. It is unclear where the CDR3 begins or ends on the DNA, so no DNA is shown, and the CDR3 is as TCRdb lists it. The V and J genes are TRBV7-2 and TRBJ2-7; TRBD2 is the table's D call and was not checked against the DNA. The germline V gene encodes CDR1 SGHTA and CDR2 FQGNSA. A total of 16 residues make up the CDR3, ends included. This chain's CDR3 is CASSPRGGGLAELLSI.

This sequence joins TRBV27 and TRBJ1-2; 7 bases agree with TRBD1. Germline values: CDR1 MNHEY, CDR2 SMNVEV (reference sequence). With V trimmed by 5 bases and J by 4 bases, 7 bases remained unmatched. The CDR3 extends over 14 amino acids. CDR3 DNA sequence: TGTGCCAGCAGTCAACAGGGGCACTCCTATGGCTACACCTTC. Translated: CASSQQGHSYGYTF.

The V gene is TRBV14, the J gene TRBJ1-1, with D maybe TRBD1 (5 bases). CDR3 length: 16 amino acids. V was trimmed by 4 bases and J by 4 bases, leaving 19 bases between them. CDR1 is SGHDN and CDR2 is FVKESK in the germline V gene. The CDR3 loop reads CASSPLGRGIGTEAFF. In DNA, the CDR3 is TGTGCCAGCAGCCCCCTGGGACGGGGAATAGGCACTGAAGCTTTCTTT.

This clone occurred a few times. The V call is TRBV19, the J call TRBJ2-5; possibly TRBD1 for D (5 bases). Germline loops: CDR1 LNHDA, CDR2 SQIVND (reference sequence). The CDR3 totals 13 residues. The V end was cut by 11 bases, the J end by 5 bases, with 18 bases between. The CDR3 spells CASMPQGGETQYF. The CDR3 bases are TGTGCCTCCATGCCTCAGGGTGGCGAGACCCAGTACTTC.

This chain links TRBV4-2 with TRBJ2-3, with 13 bases identical to TRBD2. With V trimmed by 1 base and J by 2 bases, 9 bases remained unmatched. This CDR3 has 19 residues. The germline gives CDR1 LGHNA, CDR2 YNFKEQ. CDR3 residues: CASSQGLAGGGFVTDTQYF. The DNA of the CDR3 is TGTGCCAGCAGCCAAGGACTAGCGGGAGGTGGTTTTGTCACAGATACGCAGTATTTT.

The genes are TRBV27 and TRBJ2-5, with 8 bases fitting TRBD2. The DNA end favors TRBJ2-7, so the J call may be wrong. Germline lookup yields CDR1 MNHEY and CDR2 SMNVEV (reference sequence). There are 13 residues in the CDR3. CDR3 in DNA: TGTGCCAGCACCCAAGCGGGAGTCTACGAGCAGTACTTC. This gives the protein CASTQAGVYEQYF.

V is TRBV18 and J is TRBJ1-2; D remains ambiguous. CDR1 is KGHSH and CDR2 is LQKENI in the germline V gene. V lost 0 bases and J lost 0, with 8 bases in between. The CDR3 spans 15 residues. In DNA, the CDR3 is TGTGCCAGCTCACCACCGGCAGATTCTAACTATGGCTACACCTTC. Protein product: CASSPPADSNYGYTF. The full variable domain, completed using reference TRBV18 and TRBJ1-2, is NAGVMQNPRHLVRRRGQEARLRCSPMKGHSHVYWYRQLPEEGLKFMVYLQKENIIDESGMPKERFSAEFPKEGPSILRIQQVVRGDSAAYFCASSPPADSNYGYTFGSGTRLTVV.